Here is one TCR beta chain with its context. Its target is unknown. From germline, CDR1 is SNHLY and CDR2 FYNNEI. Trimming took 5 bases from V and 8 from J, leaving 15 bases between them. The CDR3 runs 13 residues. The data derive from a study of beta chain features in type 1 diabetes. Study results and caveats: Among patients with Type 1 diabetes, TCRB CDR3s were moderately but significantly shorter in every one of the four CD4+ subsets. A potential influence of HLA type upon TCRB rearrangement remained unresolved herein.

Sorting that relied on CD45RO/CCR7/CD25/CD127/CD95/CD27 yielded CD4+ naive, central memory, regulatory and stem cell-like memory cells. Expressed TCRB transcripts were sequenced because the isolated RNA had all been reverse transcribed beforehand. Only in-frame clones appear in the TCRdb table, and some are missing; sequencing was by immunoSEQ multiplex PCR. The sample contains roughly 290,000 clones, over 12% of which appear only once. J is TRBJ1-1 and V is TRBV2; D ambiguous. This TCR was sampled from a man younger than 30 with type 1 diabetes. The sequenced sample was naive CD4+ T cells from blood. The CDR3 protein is CASSQLVGVEAFF. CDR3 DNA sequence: TGTGCCAGCAGTCAACTAGTCGGGGTAGAAGCTTTCTTT.